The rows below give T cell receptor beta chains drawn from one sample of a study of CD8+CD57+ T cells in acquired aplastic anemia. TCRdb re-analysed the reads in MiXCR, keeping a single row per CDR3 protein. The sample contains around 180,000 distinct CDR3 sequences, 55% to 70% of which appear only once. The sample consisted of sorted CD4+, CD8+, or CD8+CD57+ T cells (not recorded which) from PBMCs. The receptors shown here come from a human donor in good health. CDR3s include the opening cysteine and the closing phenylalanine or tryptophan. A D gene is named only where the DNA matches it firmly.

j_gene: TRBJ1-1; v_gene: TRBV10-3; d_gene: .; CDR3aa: CAIRDSLVAEAFF
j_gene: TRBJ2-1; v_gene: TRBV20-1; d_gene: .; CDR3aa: CSAVRDDYNEQFF
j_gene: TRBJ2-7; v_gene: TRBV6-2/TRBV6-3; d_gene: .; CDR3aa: CANSAGQFVEQYF
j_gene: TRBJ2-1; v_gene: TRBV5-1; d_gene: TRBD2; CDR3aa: CASSLAGAYNEQFF
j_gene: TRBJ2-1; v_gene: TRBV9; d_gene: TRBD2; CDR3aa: CASSEGLAGINEQFF
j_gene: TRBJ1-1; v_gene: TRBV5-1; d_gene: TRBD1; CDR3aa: CASSLGQGVEAFF
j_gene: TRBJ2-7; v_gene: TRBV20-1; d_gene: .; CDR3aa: CSARDRFGPNYEQYF
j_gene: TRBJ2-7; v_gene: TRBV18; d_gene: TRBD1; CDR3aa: CASSPIRTGSYEQYF
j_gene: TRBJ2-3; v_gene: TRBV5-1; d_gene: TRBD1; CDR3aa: CASSAQDRVADTQYF
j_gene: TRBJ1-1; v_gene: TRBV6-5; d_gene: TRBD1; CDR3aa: CASSRRTGALNTEAFF
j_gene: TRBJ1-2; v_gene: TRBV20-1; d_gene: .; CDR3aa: CSFFVPNYGYTF
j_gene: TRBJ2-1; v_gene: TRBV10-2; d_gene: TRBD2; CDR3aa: CASLTSGFGHEQFF
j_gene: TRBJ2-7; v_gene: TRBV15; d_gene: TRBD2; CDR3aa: CATSRRTSSYEQYF
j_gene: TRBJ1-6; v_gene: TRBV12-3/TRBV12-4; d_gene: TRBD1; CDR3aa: CASSLDRARSPLHF
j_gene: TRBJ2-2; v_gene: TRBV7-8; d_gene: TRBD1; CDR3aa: CASSYDRGLGELFF
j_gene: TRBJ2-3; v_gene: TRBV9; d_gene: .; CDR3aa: CASSVLGTDTQYF
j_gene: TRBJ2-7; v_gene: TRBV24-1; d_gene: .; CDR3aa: CATSDTIDSYEQYF
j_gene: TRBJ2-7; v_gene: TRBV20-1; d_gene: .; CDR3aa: CSARDGGAGYEQYF
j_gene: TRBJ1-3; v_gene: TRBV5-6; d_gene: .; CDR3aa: CARLTTRRNTIYF
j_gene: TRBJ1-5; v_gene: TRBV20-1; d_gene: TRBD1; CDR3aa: CSAMTGFSNQPQHF
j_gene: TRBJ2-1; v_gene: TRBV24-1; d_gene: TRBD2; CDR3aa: CATSGKGTSGLANNEQFF
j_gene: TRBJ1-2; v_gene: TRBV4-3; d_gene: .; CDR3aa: CASSQDSLARYGYTF
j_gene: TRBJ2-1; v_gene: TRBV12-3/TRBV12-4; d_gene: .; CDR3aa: CASTLDSWGEQFF